This T cell receptor beta chain is drawn from a study of blood T cell repertoires in COVID-19. Across the whole study: From T cells, B-cell-depleted T cells, or PBMCs came the material, which was cDNA or gDNA.

Original methodology: Estimation of nucleated cell counts relied on the amplification of reference gene primers. This table comes from immunoSEQ multiplex PCR, and its TCRdb copy is limited to in-frame clones, with some not included. V and J calls and clone size come straight from that table; D and trimming were deduced from the DNA. The profile covers a few hundred thousand clones, with over 75% appearing a single time and around 7.8% taken by the ten largest. The germline V gene has CDR1 SGHTA and CDR2 FQGNSA. CDR3 length: 18 residues. V was cut by 2 bases and J by 0 bases, with 14 bases left in between.

The receptor was derived from a human donor in a cohort sampled during active COVID-19. The J gene is TRBJ1-6, the V gene TRBV7-2, with D possibly TRBD1 on 6 matching bases. What was sequenced was peripheral blood. The CDR3 coding sequence is TGTGCCAGCAGCTTATTCGCAGGGGTGAGCTCCTATAATTCACCCCTCCACTTT. It encodes CASSLFAGVSSYNSPLHF.